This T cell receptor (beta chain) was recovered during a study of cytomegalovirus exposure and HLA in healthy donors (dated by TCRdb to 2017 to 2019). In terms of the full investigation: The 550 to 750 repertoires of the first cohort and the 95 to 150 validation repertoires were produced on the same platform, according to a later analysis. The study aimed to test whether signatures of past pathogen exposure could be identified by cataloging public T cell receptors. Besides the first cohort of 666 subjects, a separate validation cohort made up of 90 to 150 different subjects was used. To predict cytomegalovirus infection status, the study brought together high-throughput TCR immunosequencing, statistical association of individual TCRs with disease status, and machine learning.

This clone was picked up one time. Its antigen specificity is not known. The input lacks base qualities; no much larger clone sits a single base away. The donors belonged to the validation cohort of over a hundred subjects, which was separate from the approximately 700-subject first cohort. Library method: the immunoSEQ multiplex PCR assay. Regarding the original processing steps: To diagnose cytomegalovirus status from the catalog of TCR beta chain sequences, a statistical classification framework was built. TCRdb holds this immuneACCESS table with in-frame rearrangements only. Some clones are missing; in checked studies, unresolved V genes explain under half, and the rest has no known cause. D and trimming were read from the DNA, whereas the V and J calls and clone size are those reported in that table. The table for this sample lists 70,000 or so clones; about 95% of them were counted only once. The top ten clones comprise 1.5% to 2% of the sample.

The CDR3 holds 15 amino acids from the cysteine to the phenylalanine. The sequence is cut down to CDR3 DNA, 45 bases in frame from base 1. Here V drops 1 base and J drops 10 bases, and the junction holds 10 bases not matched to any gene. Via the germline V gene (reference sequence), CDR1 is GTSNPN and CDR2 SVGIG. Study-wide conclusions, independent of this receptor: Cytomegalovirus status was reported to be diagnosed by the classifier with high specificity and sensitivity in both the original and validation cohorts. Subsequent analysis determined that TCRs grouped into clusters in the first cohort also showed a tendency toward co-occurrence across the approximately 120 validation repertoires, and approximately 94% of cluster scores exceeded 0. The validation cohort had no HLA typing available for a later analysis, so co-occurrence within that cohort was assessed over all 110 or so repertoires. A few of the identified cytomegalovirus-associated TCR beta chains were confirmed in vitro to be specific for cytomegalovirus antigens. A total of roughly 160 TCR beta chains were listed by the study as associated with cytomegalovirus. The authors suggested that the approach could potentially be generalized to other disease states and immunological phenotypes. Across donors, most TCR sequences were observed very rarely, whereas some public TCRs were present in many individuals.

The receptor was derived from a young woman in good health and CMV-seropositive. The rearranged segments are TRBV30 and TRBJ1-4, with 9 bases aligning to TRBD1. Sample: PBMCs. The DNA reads TGTGCCTGGAGTGCATTGACAGGGGGAATCGGAAAACTGTTTTTT. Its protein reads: CAWSALTGGIGKLFF.